The 27 T cell receptor beta chains listed next were all sequenced from one sample in a study of T cell changes during pregnancy in multiple sclerosis. Assay: immunoSEQ multiplex PCR; the TCRdb copy retains only in-frame clones and omits some. The sample has about 72,000 clones, roughly 91% seen once; the top ten hold around 0.7%. The sample consisted of peripheral blood, taken in the third trimester of pregnancy. All receptors derive from a female donor in good health, enrolled as a control in a pregnancy study.

This clone has just one count. V usage is TRBV5-1 and J usage is TRBJ2-2; D is ambiguous. This CDR3 has 15 residues. Trimming pared 3 bases from V and 0 bases from J, leaving 9 bases between. In germline, CDR1 is SGHRS, CDR2 YFSETQ. The CDR3 loop is CASSSSVTNTGELFF. DNA for the CDR3: TGCGCCAGCAGCTCTTCAGTGACGAACACCGGGGAGCTGTTTTTT.

This clone was seen a handful of times. The chain uses TRBV2 and TRBJ2-7; D ambiguous. The CDR3 consists of 12 residues. CDR1 SNHLY and CDR2 FYNNEI come from the germline V gene. Trimming stripped 1 base from V and 2 bases from J, with 3 bases between. CDR3 protein: CASSEGPYEQYF. The DNA of the CDR3 is TGTGCCAGCAGTGAAGGGCCCTACGAGCAGTACTTC.

V and J are TRBV18 and TRBJ1-6; no reliable D call. CDR3 length: 20 residues. The V and J ends lost 1 base and 0 bases respectively, with 19 bases between them. The germline V gene has CDR1 KGHSH and CDR2 LQKENI. This CDR3 reads CASSPLSSSSRSSYNSPLHF. As DNA, the CDR3 is TGTGCCAGCTCACCACTGTCGAGTTCGAGTAGAAGCTCCTATAATTCACCCCTCCACTTT.

The chain recombines TRBV7-8 with TRBJ1-1, with a possible D match to TRBD1 (6 bases). V lost 4 bases, J lost 11 bases, and 26 bases lay in between. This CDR3 has 16 amino acids. Germline CDR1 SGHVS, CDR2 FQNEAQ. CDR3 DNA: TGTGCCAGCAGCTCCCCGGGGGGAGGGGGATCAATCACGGCTTTCTTT. It encodes CASSSPGGGGSITAFF.

The chain recombines TRBV5-1 with TRBJ2-1, with TRBD2 matching over 16 bases. This CDR3 has 17 residues. V lost 4 bases and J lost 4; bases outside the gene matches: 5. The V gene's germline CDR1 is SGHRS and CDR2 YFSETQ. CDR3 DNA: TGCGCCAGCAGCGGGGGACTAGCGGGAGGGCCTTACAATGAGCAGTTCTTC. It translates to CASSGGLAGGPYNEQFF.

This clone was found a few times. This chain uses TRBV28 with TRBJ1-2; no clear D. Germline CDR1 and CDR2: MDHEN and SYDVKM. V shed 4 bases and J shed 4 bases, with 10 bases lying between them. There are 13 residues in the CDR3. CDR3 DNA sequence: TGTGCCAGCAGTTCAACAACTACCTATGGCTACACCTTC. This gives the protein CASSSTTTYGYTF.

The CDR3 loop reads CASSLSTRSGANYGYTF. CDR3 sequence (DNA): TGTGCCAGCAGTTTATCCACCCGTTCGGGAGCTAACTATGGCTACACCTTC. The V and J genes are TRBV28 and TRBJ1-2; no clear D. Germline V gene lookup returns CDR1 MDHEN and CDR2 SYDVKM. CDR3 length: 17 residues. Trimming left V 1 base short and J 0 bases short, with 15 bases between.

The chain uses TRBV11-2 and TRBJ1-2; D is unclear. The CDR3 consists of 16 residues. Trimming took off 3 bases at V and 0 bases at J, with 14 bases between the two ends. Looked up from germline, CDR1 is SGHAT and CDR2 is FQNNGV. The DNA for the CDR3 is TGTGCCAGCAGCTTTTCCAGGTCAGCGGCTAACTATGGCTACACCTTC. The encoded protein is CASSFSRSAANYGYTF.

The chain couples TRBV13 to TRBJ2-3; the match to TRBD2 covers 11 bases. CDR1 is PRHDT, CDR2 FYEKMQ, per germline (reference sequence). The V segment lost 4 bases and the J segment 1 base; nucleotides outside the gene matches: 4. The CDR3 has 16 amino acids. For the CDR3, the DNA is TGTGCCAGCAGCTCTGTAGCGGGGGGGGGCACAGATACGCAGTATTTT. Protein sequence: CASSSVAGGGTDTQYF.

V and J are TRBV11-3 and TRBJ1-2, with D hard to call. The CDR3 loop spans 13 amino acids. Trimming took off 3 bases at V and 6 bases at J, with 11 bases between the two ends. Germline V gene sequence: CDR1 SGHNT, CDR2 YENEEA. Here the CDR3 reads CASSFGSVNGYTF. CDR3 bases: TGTGCCAGCAGCTTCGGTTCGGTAAATGGCTACACCTTC.

The rearrangement uses TRBV18 and TRBJ1-2; 12 nucleotides line up with TRBD1. The J segment lost 6 bases and the V segment lost 6 bases, leaving 5 bases of the junction unmatched. The germline V gene encodes CDR1 KGHSH and CDR2 LQKENI. The CDR3 has 14 amino acids. The CDR3 loop is CASSLGTGGNGYTF. CDR3 in DNA: TGTGCCAGCTCCCTTGGGACAGGGGGCAATGGCTACACCTTC.

V usage is TRBV5-6 and J usage is TRBJ2-5; 11 bases are shared with TRBD1. CDR1 SGHDT and CDR2 YYEEEE come from the germline V gene. J was trimmed by 4 bases and V by 4 bases; bases with no gene match: 6. This CDR3 is built from 15 residues. CDR3 amino acids: CASSGRDRGSETQYF. For the CDR3, the DNA is TGTGCCAGCAGCGGACGGGACAGGGGGTCAGAGACCCAGTACTTC.

This clone was counted once. In DNA form, the CDR3 reads TGTGCCACCAGCAGAGCGGCCCGGAGGGCTGGGGCCAACGTCCTGACTTTC. It specifies CATSRAARRAGANVLTF. This rearrangement joins TRBV15 to TRBJ2-6, with D possibly matching TRBD2 (6 bases). CDR3 length equals 17 residues. Trimming took 1 base from V and 2 from J, leaving 12 bases between them. Germline CDR1 reads LNHNV; CDR2 reads YYDKDF (reference sequence).

The chain carries TRBV6-6 and TRBJ2-7; 10 nucleotides agree with TRBD1. Trimming cost V 6 bases and J 5 bases; bases outside gene matches: 7. This CDR3 has 14 residues. Per germline, CDR1 MNHNY and CDR2 SVGAGI (reference sequence). The CDR3 DNA reads TGTGCCAGCAGGCCGGGACAGGGGATGAACGAGCAGTACTTC. This encodes CASRPGQGMNEQYF.

The chain uses TRBV6-1 and TRBJ1-1; TRBD1 matches at 8 bases. V shed 8 bases and J 5 bases; nucleotides not matched to a gene: 7. Germline CDR1 and CDR2: MNHNS and SASEGT. CDR3 length: 13 residues. The chain's CDR3 is CASFTGGGTEAFF. The CDR3, as DNA: TGTGCCAGCTTTACAGGGGGAGGGACTGAAGCTTTCTTT.

The chain couples TRBV2 to TRBJ2-1; 8 bases map to TRBD1. CDR1 and CDR2 (germline): SNHLY, FYNNEI. V dropped 4 bases and J dropped 1; count of bases not matched to a gene: 3. The CDR3 consists of 15 residues. DNA for the CDR3: TGTGCCAGCAGTGCAACAGGGGGATCCTACAATGAGCAGTTCTTC. This codes for CASSATGGSYNEQFF.

V usage is TRBV4-3 and J usage is TRBJ1-4; 8 nucleotides line up with TRBD1. Germline CDR1 reads LGHNA; CDR2 reads YSLEER. This CDR3 comprises 18 residues. V shed 5 bases, J shed 0 bases, and the junction held 11 bases outside the gene matches. The CDR3 loop reads CASSGDQLQGATNEKLFF. For the CDR3, the DNA is TGCGCCAGCAGCGGCGACCAGCTACAGGGGGCAACTAATGAAAAACTGTTTTTT.

This chain uses TRBV6-6 with TRBJ2-7; maybe TRBD2 (6 bases). The germline V gene has CDR1 MNHNY and CDR2 SVGAGI (reference sequence). V was clipped by 5 bases and J by 5 bases, with 16 bases between them. The length of the CDR3 is 14 residues. CDR3 sequence (DNA): TGTGCCAGCAGTAAAGGGACTTACCGGGACGAGCAGTACTTC. This gives the protein CASSKGTYRDEQYF.

The chain carries TRBV5-1 and TRBJ2-2; a weak D match, TRBD2 (5 bases). V was pared by 3 bases and J by 2 bases, with 8 bases between. CDR3 length: 14 amino acids. The V gene's germline CDR1 is SGHRS and CDR2 YFSETQ. CDR3 residues: CASSSTRNTGELFF. In nucleotides, the CDR3 is TGCGCCAGCAGCTCTACTAGAAACACCGGGGAGCTGTTTTTT.

This chain connects TRBV13 to TRBJ2-1, with 7 bases matching TRBD1. The germline CDR1 and CDR2 sequences are PRHDT and FYEKMQ (reference sequence). CDR3 size: 14 residues. J gave up 9 bases and V 3 bases, and 8 bases lay outside the gene matches. In nucleotides, the CDR3 is TGTGCCAGCAGCTTTAGAACAGGGGCGGTTGAGCAGTTCTTC. It specifies CASSFRTGAVEQFF.

V is TRBV6-1 and J is TRBJ2-6; possible D gene TRBD1, 6 bases. The V gene lost 8 bases and the J gene lost 2 bases, with 10 bases spanning the gap. The CDR3 spans 14 residues. CDR1 and CDR2 from the germline V gene are MNHNS and SASEGT. CDR3 nucleotide sequence: TGTGCCAGCTCAACAGGGACTGGGGCCAACGTCCTGACTTTC. Its translation: CASSTGTGANVLTF.

V is TRBV6-5 and J is TRBJ1-1; TRBD1 agrees at 7 bases. Germline CDR1 reads MNHEY; CDR2 reads SVGAGI. The trim removed 6 bases at V and 5 bases at J, leaving 6 bases unmatched. This CDR3 is 13 amino acids long. The CDR3 protein is CASRDNRGTEAFF. CDR3 coding DNA: TGTGCCAGCAGGGACAACAGGGGAACTGAAGCTTTCTTT.

The chain employs TRBV10-2 and TRBJ2-1; a possible D gene is TRBD2 (6 bases). V was trimmed by 2 bases and J by 4 bases, leaving 12 bases between them. The germline V gene encodes CDR1 WSHSY and CDR2 SAAADI. The CDR3 totals 15 residues. The CDR3 here is CASSETMRGYNEQFF. Here the CDR3 DNA reads TGCGCCAGCAGTGAGACAATGCGGGGTTACAATGAGCAGTTCTTC.

The count of this clone is one. The chain carries TRBV28 and TRBJ2-5, with TRBD1 identical over 7 bases. The ends lost 7 bases at V and 5 bases at J; junction bases unmatched: 10. The CDR3 is 14 residues long. The germline V gene has CDR1 MDHEN and CDR2 SYDVKM. The CDR3 protein is CASTRDSPRETQYF. The CDR3 coding sequence is TGTGCCAGCACTAGGGACAGTCCCCGGGAGACCCAGTACTTC.

This chain joins TRBV29-1 and TRBJ2-3; 7 bases are a match to TRBD2. There are 13 residues in the CDR3. The trim removed 7 bases at V and 1 base at J, leaving 5 bases unmatched. The germline gives CDR1 SQVTM, CDR2 ANQGSEA. The CDR3: CSAPRGGTDTQYF. CDR3 nucleotide sequence: TGCAGCGCCCCTCGGGGGGGCACAGATACGCAGTATTTT.

This clone has only one observation. V is TRBV21-1 and J is TRBJ2-3; the D call TRBD2 from the table was never checked on the DNA. TRBV21-1 is flagged as a pseudogene. CDR3 length: 18 residues. The chain's CDR3 is CASSAPPGLAGGADTQYF. The CDR3 nucleotides are TGTGCCAGCAGCGCCCCCCCGGGACTAGCGGGGGGAGCAGATACGCAGTATTTT.

The V gene is TRBV19, the J gene TRBJ2-3, with D tentatively TRBD2 (6 bases). The CDR3 runs to 15 residues. V lost 7 bases, J lost 4 bases, and 18 bases lay in between. The germline V gene encodes CDR1 LNHDA and CDR2 SQIVND (reference sequence). The CDR3: CASTPSLAMADTQYF. DNA for the CDR3: TGTGCCAGTACCCCTTCCCTAGCGATGGCAGATACGCAGTATTTT. The variable domain in full, completed from reference TRBV19 and TRBJ2-3, reads DGGITQSPKYLFRKEGQNVTLSCEQNLNHDAMYWYRQDPGQGLRLIYYSQIVNDFQKGDIAEGYSVSREKKESFPLTVTSAQKNPTAFYLCASTPSLAMADTQYFGPGTRLTVL.